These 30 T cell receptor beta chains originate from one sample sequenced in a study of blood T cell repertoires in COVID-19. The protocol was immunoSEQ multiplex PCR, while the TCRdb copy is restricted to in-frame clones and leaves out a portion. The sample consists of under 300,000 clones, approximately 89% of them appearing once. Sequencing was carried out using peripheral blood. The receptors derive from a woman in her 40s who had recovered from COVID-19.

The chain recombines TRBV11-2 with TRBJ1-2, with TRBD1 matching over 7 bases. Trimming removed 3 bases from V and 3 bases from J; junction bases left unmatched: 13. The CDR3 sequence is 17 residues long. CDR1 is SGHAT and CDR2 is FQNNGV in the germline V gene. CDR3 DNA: TGTGCCAGCAGCTTGGGCAGGGGGAGGAAGGAGGACTATGGCTACACCTTC. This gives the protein CASSLGRGRKEDYGYTF.

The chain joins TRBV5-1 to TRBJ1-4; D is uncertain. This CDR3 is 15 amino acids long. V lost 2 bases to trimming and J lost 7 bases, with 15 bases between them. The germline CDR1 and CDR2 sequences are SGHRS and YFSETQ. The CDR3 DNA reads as TGCGCCAGCAGCTTTGCCCCCCCGACGGGTGAAAAACTGTTTTTT. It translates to CASSFAPPTGEKLFF.

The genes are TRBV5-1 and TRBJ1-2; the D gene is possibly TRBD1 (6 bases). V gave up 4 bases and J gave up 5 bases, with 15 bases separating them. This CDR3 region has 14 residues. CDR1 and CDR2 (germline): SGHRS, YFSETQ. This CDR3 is CASSRTGTSYGYTF. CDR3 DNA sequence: TGCGCCAGCAGCCGAACCGGGACAAGTTATGGCTACACCTTC.

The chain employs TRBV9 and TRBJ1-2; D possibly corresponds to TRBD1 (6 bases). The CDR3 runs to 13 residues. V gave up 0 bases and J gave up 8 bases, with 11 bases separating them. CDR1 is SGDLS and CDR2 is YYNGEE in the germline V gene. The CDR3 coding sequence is TGTGCCAGCAGCGTAGAGGCAGGGGACGGCTACACCTTC. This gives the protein CASSVEAGDGYTF.

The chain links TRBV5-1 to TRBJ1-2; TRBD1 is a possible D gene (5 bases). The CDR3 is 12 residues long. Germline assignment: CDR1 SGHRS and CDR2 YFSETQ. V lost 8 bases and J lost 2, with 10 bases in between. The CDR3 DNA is TGCGCCAGTTCGGGGGAGAACTATGGCTACACCTTC. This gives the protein CASSGENYGYTF.

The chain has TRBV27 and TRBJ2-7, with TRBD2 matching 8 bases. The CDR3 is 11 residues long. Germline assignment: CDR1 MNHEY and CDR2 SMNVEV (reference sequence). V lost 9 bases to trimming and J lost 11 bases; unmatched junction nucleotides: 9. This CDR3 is CARKVRGEKYV. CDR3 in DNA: TGTGCCAGGAAGGTGCGGGGGGAGAAGTACGTC.

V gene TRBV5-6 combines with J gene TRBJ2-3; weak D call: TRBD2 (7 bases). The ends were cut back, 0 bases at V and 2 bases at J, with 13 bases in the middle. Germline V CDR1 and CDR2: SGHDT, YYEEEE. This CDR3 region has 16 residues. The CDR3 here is CASSLGAGAPTDTQYF. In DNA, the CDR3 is TGTGCCAGCAGCTTGGGTGCGGGGGCCCCCACAGATACGCAGTATTTT. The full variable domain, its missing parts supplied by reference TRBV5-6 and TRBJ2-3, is DAGVTQSPTHLIKTRGQQVTLRCSPKSGHDTVSWYQQALGQGPQFIFQYYEEEERQRGNFPDRFSGHQFPNYSSELNVNALLLGDSALYLCASSLGAGAPTDTQYFGPGTRLTVL.

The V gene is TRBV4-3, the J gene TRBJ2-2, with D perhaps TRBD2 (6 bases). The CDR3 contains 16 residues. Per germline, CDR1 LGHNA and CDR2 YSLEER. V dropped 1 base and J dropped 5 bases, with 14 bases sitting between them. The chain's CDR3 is CASSQVGGGGTGELFF. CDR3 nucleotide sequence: TGCGCCAGCAGCCAAGTGGGGGGAGGTGGTACCGGGGAGCTGTTTTTT.

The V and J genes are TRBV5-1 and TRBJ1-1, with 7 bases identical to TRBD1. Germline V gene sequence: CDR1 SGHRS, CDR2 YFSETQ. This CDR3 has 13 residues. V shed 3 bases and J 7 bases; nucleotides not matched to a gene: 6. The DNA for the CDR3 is TGCGCCAGCAGCTCGGGGACAGCTATTGAAGCTTTCTTT. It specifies CASSSGTAIEAFF.

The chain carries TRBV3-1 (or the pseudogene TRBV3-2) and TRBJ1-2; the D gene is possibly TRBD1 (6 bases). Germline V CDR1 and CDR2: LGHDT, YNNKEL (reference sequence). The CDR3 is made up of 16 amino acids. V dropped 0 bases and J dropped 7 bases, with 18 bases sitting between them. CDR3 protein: CASSQEYRQASRGYTF. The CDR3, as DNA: TGTGCCAGCAGCCAAGAATACCGACAGGCAAGTCGTGGCTACACCTTC.

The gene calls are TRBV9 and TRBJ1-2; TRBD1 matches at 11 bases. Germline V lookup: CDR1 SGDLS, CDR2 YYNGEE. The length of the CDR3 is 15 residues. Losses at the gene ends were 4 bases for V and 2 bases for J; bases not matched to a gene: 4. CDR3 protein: CASSPRDRGNYGYTF. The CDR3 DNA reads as TGTGCCAGCAGCCCCCGGGACAGGGGGAACTATGGCTACACCTTC.

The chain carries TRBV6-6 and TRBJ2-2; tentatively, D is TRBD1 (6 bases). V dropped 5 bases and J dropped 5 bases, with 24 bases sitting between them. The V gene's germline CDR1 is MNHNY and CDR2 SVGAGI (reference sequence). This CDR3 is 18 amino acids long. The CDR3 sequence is CASSQPPGHRDSTGELFF. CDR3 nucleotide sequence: TGTGCCAGCAGTCAACCACCGGGACACAGAGACTCGACCGGGGAGCTGTTTTTT.

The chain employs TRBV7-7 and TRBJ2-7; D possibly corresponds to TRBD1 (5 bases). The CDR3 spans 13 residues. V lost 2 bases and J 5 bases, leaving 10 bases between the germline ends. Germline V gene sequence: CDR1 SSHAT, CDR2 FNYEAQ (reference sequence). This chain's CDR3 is CASSLSFRDEQYF. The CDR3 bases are TGTGCCAGCAGCTTATCCTTCAGGGACGAGCAGTACTTC.

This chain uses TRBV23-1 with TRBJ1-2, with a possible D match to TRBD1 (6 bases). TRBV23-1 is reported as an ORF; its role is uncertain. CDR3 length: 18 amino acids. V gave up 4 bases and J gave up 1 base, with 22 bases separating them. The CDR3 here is CASSLPPNRTDFNYGYTF. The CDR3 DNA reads TGCGCCAGCAGTCTCCCCCCTAACCGGACAGACTTTAACTATGGCTACACCTTC.

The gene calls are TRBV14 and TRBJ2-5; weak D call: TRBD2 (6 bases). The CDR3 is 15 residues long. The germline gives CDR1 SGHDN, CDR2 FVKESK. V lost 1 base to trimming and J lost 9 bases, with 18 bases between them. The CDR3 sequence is CASSQGGRPGEAQYF. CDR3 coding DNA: TGTGCCAGCAGCCAAGGGGGGAGGCCTGGTGAGGCCCAGTACTTC.

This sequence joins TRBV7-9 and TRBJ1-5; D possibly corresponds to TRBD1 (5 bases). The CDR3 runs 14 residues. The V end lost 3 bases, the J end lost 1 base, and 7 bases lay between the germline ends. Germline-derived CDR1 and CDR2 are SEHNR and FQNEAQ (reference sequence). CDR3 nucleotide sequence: TGTGCCAGCAGCTTCGCAGGGAGCAATCAGCCCCAGCATTTT. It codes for CASSFAGSNQPQHF.

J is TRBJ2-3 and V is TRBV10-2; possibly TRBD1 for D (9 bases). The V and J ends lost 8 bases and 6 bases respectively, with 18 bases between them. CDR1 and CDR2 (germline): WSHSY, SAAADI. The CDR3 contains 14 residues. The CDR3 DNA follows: TGCGCCAGCCGGGAGGGACAGGGTCCCGATACGCAGTATTTT. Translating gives CASREGQGPDTQYF.

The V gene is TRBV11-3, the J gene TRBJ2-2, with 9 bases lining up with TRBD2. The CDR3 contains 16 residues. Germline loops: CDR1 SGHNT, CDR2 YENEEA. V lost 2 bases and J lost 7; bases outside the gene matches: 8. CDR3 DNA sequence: TGTGCCAGCAGCTTATATCGTAGCGGGAGTCGCGGGGAGCTGTTTTTT. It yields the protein CASSLYRSGSRGELFF. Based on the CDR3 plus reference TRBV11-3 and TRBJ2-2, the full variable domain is EAGVVQSPRYKIIEKKQPVAFWCNPISGHNTLYWYLQNLGQGPELLIRYENEEAVDDSQLPKDRFSAERLKGVDSTLKIQPAELGDSAVYLCASSLYRSGSRGELFFGEGSRLTVL.

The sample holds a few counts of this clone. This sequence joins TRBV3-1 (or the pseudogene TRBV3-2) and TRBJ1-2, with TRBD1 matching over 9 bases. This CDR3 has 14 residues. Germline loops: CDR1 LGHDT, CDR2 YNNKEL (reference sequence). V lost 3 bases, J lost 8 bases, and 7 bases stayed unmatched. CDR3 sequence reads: CASSQRQGESGYTF. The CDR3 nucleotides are TGTGCCAGCAGCCAGAGACAGGGGGAAAGCGGCTACACCTTC.

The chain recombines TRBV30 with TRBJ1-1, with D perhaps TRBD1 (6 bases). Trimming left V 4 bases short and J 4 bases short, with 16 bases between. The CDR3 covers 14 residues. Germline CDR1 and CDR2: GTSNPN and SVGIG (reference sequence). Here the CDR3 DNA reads TGTGCCTGGACAAAACAGGGTCGCGGCACTGAAGCTTTCTTT. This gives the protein CAWTKQGRGTEAFF.

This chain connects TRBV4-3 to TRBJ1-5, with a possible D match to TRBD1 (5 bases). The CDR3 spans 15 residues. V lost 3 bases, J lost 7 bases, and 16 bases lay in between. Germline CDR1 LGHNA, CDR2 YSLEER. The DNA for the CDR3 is TGCGCCAGCAGCCAGGGGACGGGTGCGGGGCAGCCCCAGCATTTT. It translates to CASSQGTGAGQPQHF.

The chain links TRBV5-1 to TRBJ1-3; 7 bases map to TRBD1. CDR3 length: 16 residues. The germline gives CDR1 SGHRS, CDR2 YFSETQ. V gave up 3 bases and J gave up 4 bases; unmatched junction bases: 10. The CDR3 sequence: CASSSETGWYGNTIYF. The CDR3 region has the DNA TGCGCCAGCAGCTCGGAGACAGGGTGGTACGGAAACACCATATATTTT.

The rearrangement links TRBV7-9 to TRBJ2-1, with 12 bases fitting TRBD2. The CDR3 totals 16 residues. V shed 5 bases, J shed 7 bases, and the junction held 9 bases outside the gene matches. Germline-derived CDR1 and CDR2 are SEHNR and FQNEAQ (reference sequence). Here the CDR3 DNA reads TGTGCCAGCAGCCGACGAGCTAGCGGGAGGGGGAATGAGCAGTTCTTC. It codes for CASSRRASGRGNEQFF.

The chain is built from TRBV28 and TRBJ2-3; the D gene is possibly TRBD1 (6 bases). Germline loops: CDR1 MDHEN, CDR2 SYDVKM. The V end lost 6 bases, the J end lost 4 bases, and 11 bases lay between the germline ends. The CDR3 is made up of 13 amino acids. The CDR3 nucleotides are TGTGCCAGCAGCCGGACAGAAGCAGATACGCAGTATTTT. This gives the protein CASSRTEADTQYF.

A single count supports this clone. The CDR3 protein is CASSSPGQGSFGYTF. As DNA, the CDR3 is TGTGCCAGCAGCTCTCCGGGACAGGGTTCCTTCGGCTACACCTTC. V gene TRBV27 combines with J gene TRBJ1-2, with 9 bases fitting TRBD1. From germline, CDR1 is MNHEY and CDR2 SMNVEV (reference sequence). The CDR3 spans 15 residues. The J segment lost 8 bases and the V segment lost 6 bases, leaving 13 bases of the junction unmatched.

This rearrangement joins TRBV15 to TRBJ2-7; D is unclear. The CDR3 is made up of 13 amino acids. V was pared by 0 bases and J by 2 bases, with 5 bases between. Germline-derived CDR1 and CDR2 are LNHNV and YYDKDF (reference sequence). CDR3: CATSRDITYEQYF. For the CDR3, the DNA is TGTGCCACCAGCAGAGATATAACCTACGAGCAGTACTTC.

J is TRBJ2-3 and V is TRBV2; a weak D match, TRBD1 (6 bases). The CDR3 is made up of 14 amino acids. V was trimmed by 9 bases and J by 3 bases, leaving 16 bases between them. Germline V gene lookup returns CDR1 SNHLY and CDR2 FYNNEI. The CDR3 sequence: CASPPGVVTDTQYF. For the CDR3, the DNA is TGTGCCAGTCCCCCAGGGGTAGTAACAGATACGCAGTATTTT.

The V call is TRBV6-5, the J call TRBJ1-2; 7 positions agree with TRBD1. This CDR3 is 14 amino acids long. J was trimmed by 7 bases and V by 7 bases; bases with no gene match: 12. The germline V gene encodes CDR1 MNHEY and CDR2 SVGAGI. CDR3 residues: CASTQATGVSGYTF. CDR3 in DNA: TGTGCCAGCACCCAAGCCACAGGGGTTTCTGGCTACACCTTC.

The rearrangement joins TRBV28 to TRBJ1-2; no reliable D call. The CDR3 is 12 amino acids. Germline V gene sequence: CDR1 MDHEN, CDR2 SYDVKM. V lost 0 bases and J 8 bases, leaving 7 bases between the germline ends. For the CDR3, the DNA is TGTGCCAGCAGTTTATGGGGAGGGGGCTACACCTTC. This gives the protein CASSLWGGGYTF.

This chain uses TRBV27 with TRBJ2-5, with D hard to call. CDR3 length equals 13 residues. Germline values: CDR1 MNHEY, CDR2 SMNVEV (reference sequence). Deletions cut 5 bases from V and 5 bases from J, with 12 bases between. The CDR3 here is CASSPLFWETQYF. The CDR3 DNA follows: TGTGCCAGCAGTCCCCTATTTTGGGAGACCCAGTACTTC.